Reported below is one T cell receptor (beta chain). These data originate in a study of blood T cell repertoires in COVID-19. The method was immunoSEQ multiplex PCR; TCRdb's version includes in-frame clones alone and lacks a portion of them. Of about 270,000 clones in the sample, 88% were seen once. The CDR3 runs 15 residues. The V and J ends lost 1 base and 3 bases, in that order; junction bases with no gene match: 4. CDR1 and CDR2 from the germline V gene are SGHAT and FQNNGV. Sequencing used peripheral blood. The sequence came from a man between 60 and 75 years old who had recovered from COVID-19. The rearrangement uses TRBV11-2 and TRBJ2-7; the match to TRBD1 covers 9 bases. The CDR3 region is CASSLVLDRGYEQYF. CDR3 coding DNA: TGTGCCAGCAGCTTAGTATTGGACAGGGGCTACGAGCAGTACTTC.